The next 8 T cell receptor beta chains were all read from a single sample in a study of human T cells and chemical hapten exposure. Time point specified: patch test 2, 6 weeks after DPC sensitization. As for treatment: therapeutic diphenylcyclopropenone sensitization with weekly scalp DPC. MiXCR, applied by TCRdb to the RACE reads, yields one record per CDR3 protein. The sample yields approximately 95,000 distinct CDR3 sequences, roughly 10% seen once. Material: whole blood, obtained in connection with sensitization to the hapten diphenylcyclopropenone (DPC). These receptors originate from a woman in her thirties or forties with alopecia areata. Some clones in this sample may be carry-over from other donors' samples.

This clonotype was seen just once. This could be a read error, since a much larger clone is one nucleotide away. No conserved phenylalanine or tryptophan ends this CDR3, so it is likely a read error. CDR3 DNA sequence: TGTGCCAGCAGCCGACAGGGGATACTGTCACAAGAGACCCAGTACTAC. This translates into CASSRQGILSQETQYY. The chain is built from TRBV7-2 and TRBJ2-5, with 8 bases aligning to TRBD1. CDR3 length: 16 amino acids. Trimming removed 5 bases from V and 2 bases from J; junction bases left unmatched: 10. Germline CDR1 SGHTA, CDR2 FQGNSA.

This clonotype came up a few times. Compared with germline, one end of the junction differs, possibly owing to a read error. The rearrangement links TRBV20-1 to TRBJ2-5, with 9 nucleotides matching TRBD1. Germline-derived CDR1 and CDR2 are DFQATT and SNEGSKA (reference sequence). The CDR3 has 15 residues. The CDR3 loop reads CSARETGGFLETQYF. For the CDR3, the DNA is TGCAGTGCCAGAGAGACAGGGGGGTTTTTGGAGACCCAGTACTTC.

This clonotype was recorded at least ten times. Written as DNA, the CDR3 is TGTGCCACCAGCAGAGGACGGGGGGACACTGAAGCTTTCTTT. Protein sequence: CATSRGRGDTEAFF. V usage is TRBV15 and J usage is TRBJ1-1; D possibly corresponds to TRBD1 (5 bases). CDR3 length equals 14 residues. CDR1 and CDR2 (germline): LNHNV, YYDKDF (reference sequence). Trimming pared 1 base from V and 3 bases from J, leaving 9 bases between. The full variable domain, rest sourced from reference TRBV15 and TRBJ1-1, is DAMVIQNPRYQVTQFGKPVTLSCSQTLNHNVMYWYQQKSSQAPKLLFHYYDKDFNNEADTPDNFQSRRPNTSFCFLDIRSPGLGDTAMYLCATSRGRGDTEAFFGQGTRLTVV.

This chain links TRBV5-1 with TRBJ2-2; D not certain. Germline values: CDR1 SGHRS, CDR2 YFSETQ. Trimming removed 0 bases at V and 5 bases at J, with 11 bases between. The CDR3 is made up of 15 amino acids. Here the CDR3 DNA reads TGCGCCAGCAGCTTGGCGGGCCTAGATACCGGGGAGCTGTTTTTT. It translates to CASSLAGLDTGELFF.

A few counts support this clonotype. The V and J genes are TRBV7-8 and TRBJ2-7; D gene unclear. This CDR3 is 14 amino acids long. Trimming pared 1 base from V and 3 bases from J, leaving 10 bases between. The germline gives CDR1 SGHVS, CDR2 FQNEAQ. The CDR3 spells CASSLEGIYYEQYF. The CDR3 bases are TGTGCCAGCAGCTTAGAGGGCATATACTACGAGCAGTACTTC.

This clonotype was seen ten or more times. The chain uses TRBV11-2 and TRBJ2-7, with D possibly being TRBD1 (5 bases). Germline assignment: CDR1 SGHAT and CDR2 FQNNGV. Trimming left V 5 bases short and J 4 bases short, with 6 bases between. This CDR3 has 11 residues. The CDR3 here is CASSRQYEQYF. DNA for the CDR3: TGTGCCAGCAGCAGACAGTACGAGCAGTACTTC.

This clonotype has ten or more counts. V gene TRBV6-5 combines with J gene TRBJ2-1; TRBD2 matches at 8 bases. J lost 8 bases, V lost 4 bases, and 16 bases had no gene match. CDR1 is MNHEY, CDR2 SVGAGI, per germline. The CDR3 runs to 17 residues. CDR3 nucleotide sequence: TGTGCCAGCAGTTCCACCCTAGGGAGCGGGAGAAGCCATGAGCAGTTCTTC. This encodes CASSSTLGSGRSHEQFF.

In its sample, this clonotype was seen many times. The chain has TRBV12-3 or TRBV12-4 and TRBJ1-5; a possible D gene is TRBD1 (5 bases). The CDR3 length is 18 residues. V was clipped by 5 bases and J by 3 bases, with 23 bases between them. The CDR3 region has the DNA TGTGCCAGCAGTCCCCGGAGGGGCAGGGCATCCTTCAATCAGCCCCAGCATTTT. It codes for CASSPRRGRASFNQPQHF.